A selection of T cell receptor beta chains follows, all from one sample in a study of STAT5B mutations in CD4+ large granular lymphocyte leukemia. Profiling relied on immunoSEQ multiplex PCR, and the TCRdb table lists in-frame clones only, not all of them. The sample has 30,000 to 40,000 clones; 70% to 90% are singletons. The material sequenced was CD4+ T cells from blood buffy coats. These receptor sequences come from a human donor in good health. Each CDR3 is given without its conserved first and last residue.

v_gene,j_gene,CDR3aa
TRBV5-6,TRBJ1-2,ASSFIDRANYGYT
TRBV6-1,TRBJ2-6,ARKAWGANVLT
TRBV28,TRBJ1-5,ASSSGRGARQPQH
TRBV28,TRBJ1-1,ASSLPMGGRNTEAF
TRBV5-4,TRBJ1-1,ASSLGDRGFNTEAF
TRBV27,TRBJ2-1,ASSLLAGGPISNEQF
TRBV6-5,TRBJ2-5,ASRPKLAGVETQY
TRBV2,TRBJ2-7,ASRGGPSYEQY
TRBV4-3,TRBJ2-7,ASSQLPSSEQY
TRBV20-1,TRBJ1-2,SASVDRVQT
TRBV11-2,TRBJ1-2,ASSLPPVGYGYT
TRBV10-3,TRBJ1-3,AIVSSGNTIY
TRBV7-2,TRBJ1-1,ASSLVPGAGTEAF
TRBV19,TRBJ2-7,ASSVGTVYEQY
TRBV28,TRBJ1-2,ASSYTGSLGGYT
TRBV7-2,TRBJ2-1,ASSFPPRQGNEQF
TRBV5-1,TRBJ2-3,ASSGRLAGDTQY
TRBV20-1,TRBJ2-5,SLMDGETQY
TRBV18,TRBJ2-7,ASSPIADSYEQY
TRBV6-1,TRBJ2-5,ASRATGLGETQY
TRBV5-1,TRBJ2-2,ASTGTGEVTGELF
TRBV4-3,TRBJ1-5,ASSQGINQPQH
TRBV29-1,TRBJ1-1,SVEDSQGGWTEAF
TRBV6-5,TRBJ2-7,ASSRGYEQY
TRBV18,TRBJ2-2,ASSPRNSGTSPNTGELF
TRBV9,TRBJ1-4,ASSVGGGLAEKLF
TRBV9,TRBJ1-4,ASSSSGNEKLF
TRBV18,TRBJ2-7,ASSSLTPTEQY